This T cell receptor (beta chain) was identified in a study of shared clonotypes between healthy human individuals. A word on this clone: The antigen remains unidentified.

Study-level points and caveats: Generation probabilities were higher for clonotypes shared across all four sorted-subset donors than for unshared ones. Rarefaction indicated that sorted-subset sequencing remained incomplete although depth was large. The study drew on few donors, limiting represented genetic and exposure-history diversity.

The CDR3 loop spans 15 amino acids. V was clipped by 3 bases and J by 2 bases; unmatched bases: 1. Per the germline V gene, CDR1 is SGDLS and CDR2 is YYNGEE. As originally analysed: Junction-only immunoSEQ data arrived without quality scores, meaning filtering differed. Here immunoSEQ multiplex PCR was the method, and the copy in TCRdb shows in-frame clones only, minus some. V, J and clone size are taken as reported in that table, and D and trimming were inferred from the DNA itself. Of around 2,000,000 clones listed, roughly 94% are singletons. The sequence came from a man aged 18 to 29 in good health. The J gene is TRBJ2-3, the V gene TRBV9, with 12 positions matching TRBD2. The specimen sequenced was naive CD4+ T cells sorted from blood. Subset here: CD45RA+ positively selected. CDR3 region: CASSGTSGTTDTQYF. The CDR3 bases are TGTGCCAGCAGCGGGACTAGCGGGACCACAGATACGCAGTATTTT.